This T cell receptor (beta chain) was sequenced for a study of regulatory T cells in long-lasting Graves disease (dated by TCRdb to the early 2020s). With regard to the full study: In the newly diagnosed Graves' disease group, patients had been taking antithyroid drugs for less than 3 months. The study was registered as a clinical trial and conducted in China. Persistent Graves' disease patients were compared with newly diagnosed Graves' disease patients by peripheral blood TCR sequencing and RNA sequencing. A total of about 35 samples underwent TCR sequencing, from about 13 patients with persistent Graves' disease and some 20 patients with newly diagnosed Graves' disease.

Receptor libraries were prepared by multiplex PCR. The listed sequencing device is Illumina HiSeq 4000. To build TCR beta libraries, CDR3 regions were amplified by Arm-PCR using iRepertoire HTBI primers. PCR products were gel purified before sequencing. On the study's bioinformatics: Across samples, roughly 60 TRBV and 13 to 15 TRBJ segments were identified and used for gene usage analysis of CDR3 amino acid clonotypes. COPE and FqMerger were used to merge filtered high-quality paired reads into contigs. BLAST was used to align contigs to IMGT TRBV, TRBD and TRBJ reference genes, with CDR3 defined following IMGT. Any clonotype with a frequency above 0.1% was classified as a highly expanded clone. Shannon entropy was used to measure repertoire diversity, and the Gini coefficient was used to measure V-J evenness. Clonotypes shared by more than one individual were considered public. TCRdb redid the processing of the public reads, applying fastp at Q25 and MiXCR, and retained in-frame beta chains. Every distinct CDR3 protein forms one entry, paired with its most common genes and DNA. These V and J calls derive from TCRdb rather than the authors' analysis. This sample gives about 460,000 distinct CDR3 sequences in total; 14% of them show up just once. Around a sixth of the sample is in the top ten clones.

According to the study, the label for this sample's time point signals: newly diagnosed GD, antithyroid drugs for less than 3 months. For both TCR sequencing and RNA sequencing, RNA was extracted from PBMCs in TRIzol. The diagnosis of Graves' disease was made according to American Thyroid Association guidelines. Patients were recruited from an endocrinology department in Xi'an, China. From each patient, 8 to 10 milliliters of peripheral blood was collected into an EDTA anticoagulant tube. PBMCs were isolated by Ficoll Paque Plus density gradient separation without further T cell sorting. RNA quality was checked with an Agilent 2100 Bioanalyzer and agarose gel, and concentration with a NanoDrop 2000. This clonotype was found many times. The specificity of this receptor is unknown. Base qualities are not recorded, but no much larger clone differs from it by a single base. Broad study findings and their caveats: Lower TCR Shannon entropy and fewer highly expanded clones were observed in persistent Graves' disease patients than in newly diagnosed patients, which suggested clonal expansion. Sequencing and analysis were restricted to the TCR beta chain. Preferential use of TRBV28, TRBJ1-2 and TRBJ2-5 was observed in persistent disease, whereas TRBV20-1 and TRBJ2-1 were favored in newly diagnosed disease. The study examined only peripheral blood because the primary lesion, thyroid tissue, could not be accessed. More public clonotypes were shared among persistent patients (approximately 3,000) than among newly diagnosed patients (more than 900). As a limitation, the authors acknowledged that the small sample size may reduce accuracy.

Based on the germline V gene, the CDR1 and CDR2 sequences are MNHNS and SASEGT. The CDR3 runs 13 amino acids, cysteine and phenylalanine included. The CDR3 DNA has 39 bases and is translated from base 1. V trim: 7 bases; J trim: 7 bases; unmatched bases: 4. The same sample was also used in a study of T cells in Graves' hyperthyroidism and ophthalmopathy. Per the second study: A patient counted as having stable Graves' hyperthyroidism if no progression to ophthalmopathy occurred over 18 months of follow-up. Hyperthyroidism patients were newly diagnosed, with disease duration under 2 months, and aged 18 to 65 years. Patients with uncontrolled infections, other autoimmune diseases, pregnancy or lactation were excluded. Clinical symptoms, serum thyroxine and TRAb, thyroid ultrasound, and orbital computed tomography formed the basis for the diagnoses. For the first round of RT-PCR on the TCR CDR3, the HTBI primer set was used together with the Qiagen OneStep RT-PCR kit. Most expanded thyroid clonotypes (frequency above 0.001) were also detected in blood, a finding suggesting that blood repertoires may reflect thyroid immune responses. A model built on a 13 V-J signature distinguished ophthalmopathy from stable hyperthyroidism, reaching about 88% sensitivity and around 81% specificity in cross-validation and 80%/75% in testing. In validation, the model predicted progression to ophthalmopathy with around 71% sensitivity and roughly 72% specificity, a median of approximately 6.7 months before onset. To identify distinguishing TCR V-J signatures, a discovery cohort of around 100 patients was used, comprising under 45 with Graves' ophthalmopathy and around 57 with stable Graves' hyperthyroidism. Prospective prediction of ophthalmopathy was tested in an independent validation cohort of 18 to 20 hyperthyroidism patients and some 17 patients who later progressed to ophthalmopathy. The 100 discovery patients were randomly split 7:3 into training and test sets. In about 6 Graves' hyperthyroidism patients, the study also compared T-cell repertoires from thyroid tissue with T-cell repertoires from blood. Once sampling was done, hyperthyroidism patients were given methimazole at a starting dose of 30 mg daily, whereas ophthalmopathy patients were given high-dose intravenous methylprednisolone. Libraries were constructed in a second round of multiplex PCR, after which size selection and purification were carried out. Sequencing of the libraries was done on an Illumina HiSeq2000 using paired-end 100 bp reads. Raw data were processed with SOAPnuke, discarding reads with adapters, uncalled bases, mean Phred below 15, or no exact constant-primer or identifier match. COPE v1.2.5 was used to merge the high-quality paired reads, and each unique nucleotide sequence was defined as a clonotype. MiTCR v1.1 was used to align clonotypes to the IMGT TRBV, TRBD and TRBJ reference segments. The analysis included only V-J combinations with a frequency above 0.0001, which together covered more than 98% of the repertoires. The TCS score was defined as the ratio of F50 (clonal expansion) to E x V (chaos), calculated using BLOSUM62-based TCRdist between CDR3 peptides within each V-J. Welch's t-statistics and random forest reduced around 510 V-J features to 13, which were used in a naive Bayes classifier (R e1071). Sample size was not statistically predetermined, and investigators were not blinded to group allocation. The paper describes TCR Vbeta CDR3 sequencing of 135 peripheral blood samples, made up of approximately 40 ophthalmopathy patients, over 70 hyperthyroidism patients and about 17 progressor patients.

This sequence uses TRBV6-1 and TRBJ2-1; 10 nucleotides in the junction match TRBD2. The origin of this receptor is a woman aged 50 to 65 with Graves disease. Donor details come from another sample of the same person, matched by shared clones. The input for sequencing was peripheral blood mononuclear cells (PBMCs), taken at new diagnosis, from a patient treated with antithyroid drugs. The nucleotide sequence reads as follows: TGTGCCAGCAATCTACTAGCGGGGAATGAGCAGTTCTTC. This encodes CASNLLAGNEQFF.